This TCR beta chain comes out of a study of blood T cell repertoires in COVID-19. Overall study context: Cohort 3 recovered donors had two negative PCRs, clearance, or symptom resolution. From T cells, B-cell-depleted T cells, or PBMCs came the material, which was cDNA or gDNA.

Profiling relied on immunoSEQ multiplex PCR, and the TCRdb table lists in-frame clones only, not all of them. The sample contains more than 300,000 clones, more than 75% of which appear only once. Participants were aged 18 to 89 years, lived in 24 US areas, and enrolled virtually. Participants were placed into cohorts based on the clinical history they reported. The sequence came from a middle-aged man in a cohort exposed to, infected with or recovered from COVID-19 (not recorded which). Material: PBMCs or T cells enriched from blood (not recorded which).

Here the CDR3 reads CASSHLAGGYNEQFF. The CDR3 nucleotides read TGTGCCAGCAGCCACCTAGCGGGAGGTTACAATGAGCAGTTCTTC. The chain uses TRBV21-1 and TRBJ2-1; TRBD2, the table's D call, lacks a check against the DNA. TRBV21-1 is reported as a pseudogene. The CDR3 is 15 amino acids.